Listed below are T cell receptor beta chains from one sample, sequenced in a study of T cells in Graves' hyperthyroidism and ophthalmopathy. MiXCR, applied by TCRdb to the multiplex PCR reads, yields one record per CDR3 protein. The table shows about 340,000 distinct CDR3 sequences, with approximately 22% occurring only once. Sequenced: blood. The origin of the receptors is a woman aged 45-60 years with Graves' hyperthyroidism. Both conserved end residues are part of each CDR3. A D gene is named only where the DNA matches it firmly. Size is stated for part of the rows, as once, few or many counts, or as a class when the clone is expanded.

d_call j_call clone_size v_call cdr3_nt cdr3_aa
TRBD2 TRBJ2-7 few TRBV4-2 TGTGCCAGCAGCCGTAACGGAGCGGGGACCTCCTACGAGCAGTACTTC CASSRNGAGTSYEQYF
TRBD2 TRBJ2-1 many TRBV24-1 TGTGCCACCAGTGACCTGACTAGCGGGGGATACAATGAGCAGTTCTTC CATSDLTSGGYNEQFF
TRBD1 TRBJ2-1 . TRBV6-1 TGTGCCAGCAGGAAGACACAGGGGAGCAGTGAGCAGTTCTTC CASRKTQGSSEQFF
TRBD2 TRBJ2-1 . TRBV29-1 TGCAGCGTTGAATCTCTAGCGGTTACCTACAATGAGCAGTTCTTC CSVESLAVTYNEQFF
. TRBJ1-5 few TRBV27 TGTGCCAGCAGTTTCTCCGTCGGGGGACAGCCCCAGCATTTT CASSFSVGGQPQHF
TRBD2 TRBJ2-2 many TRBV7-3 TGTGCCAGCAGCGGTAGCGGGGCGAACACCGGGGAGCTGTTTTTT CASSGSGANTGELFF
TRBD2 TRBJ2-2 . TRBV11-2 TGTGCCAGCTCCCTCAACGGGAGGGCCGTTGGCGGGGAGCTGTTTTTT CASSLNGRAVGGELFF
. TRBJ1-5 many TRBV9 TGTGCCAGCAGCGCCGACATTAGCAATCAGCCCCAGCATTTT CASSADISNQPQHF
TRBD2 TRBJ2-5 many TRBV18 TGTGCCAGCTCACCCCCCGGGAGGGCGGGCCAAGAGACCCAGTACTTC CASSPPGRAGQETQYF
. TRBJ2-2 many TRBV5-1 TGCGCCAGCAGCTTGGCCGAAAGCACCGGGGAGCTGTTTTTT CASSLAESTGELFF
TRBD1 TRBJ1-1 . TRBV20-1 TGCAGTGCTAGAGTCGAGACAGGGTTAGACACTGAAGCTTTCTTT CSARVETGLDTEAFF
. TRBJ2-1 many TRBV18 TGTGCCAGCTCACCAGGGCGGGGTGAGCAGTTCTTC CASSPGRGEQFF
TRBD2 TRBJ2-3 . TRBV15 TGTGCCACCAGCAGAGGCGGGGGGAGGGGAGGGCCAGATACGCAGTATTTT CATSRGGGRGGPDTQYF
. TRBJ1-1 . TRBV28 TGTGCCAGCAGTTTTTCCCCAGGTGGGATGAACACTGAAGCTTTCTTT CASSFSPGGMNTEAFF
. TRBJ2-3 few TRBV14 TGTGCCAGCAGCCAGAACAGTTTGGATACGCAGTATTTT CASSQNSLDTQYF
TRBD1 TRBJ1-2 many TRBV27 TGTGCCAGCAGTGGGACAGGGATGTACTATGGCTACACCTTC CASSGTGMYYGYTF
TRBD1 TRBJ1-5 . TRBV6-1 TGTGCCAGCAGTAAAGGGGGCAGTAGCAATCAGCCCCAGCATTTT CASSKGGSSNQPQHF
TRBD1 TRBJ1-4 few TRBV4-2 TGTGCCAGCAGCGCCGCGGACAGGGGCCGCAATGAAAAACTGTTTTTT CASSAADRGRNEKLFF